These T cell receptor beta chains were read from a single sample in a study of OX40 agonist ivuxolimab in advanced cancers. The repertoire was sequenced with immunoSEQ multiplex PCR; TCRdb's copy has only in-frame clones and lacks some. The sample includes 65,000 to 90,000 clones, less than 90% seen only once; the top ten take 0.5% to 0.55%. The sequences come from CD4+ or CD8+ T cells sorted from blood, collected in a trial of the OX40 agonist ivuxolimab. Receptors originate from an adult with an advanced solid tumor such as melanoma, head and neck, liver or kidney cancer. Both conserved end residues are part of each CDR3. Fields, in order: V gene, J gene, clone size, D gene, CDR3 protein, CDR3 DNA. The D gene is left open where the match is weak. Some rows have no size entry. The others give once, few or many, or a class for an expanded clone.

>TRBV28|TRBJ2-1|-|TRBD2
CASSLLAGAGEQFF
TGTGCCAGCAGTCTACTAGCGGGGGCCGGTGAGCAGTTCTTC
>TRBV6-5|TRBJ2-5|-|-
CASSWVGGTPQETQYF
TGTGCCAGCAGTTGGGTCGGGGGCACTCCTCAAGAGACCCAGTACTTC
>TRBV7-9|TRBJ1-3|-|TRBD1
CASSLVTGGSGNTIYF
TGTGCCAGCAGCTTAGTTACAGGGGGCTCTGGAAACACCATATATTTT
>TRBV29-1|TRBJ1-1|-|-
CSVERKMNTEAFF
TGCAGCGTTGAACGAAAGATGAACACTGAAGCTTTCTTT
>TRBV5-6|TRBJ2-5|-|-
CASSLAGEQETQYF
TGTGCCAGCAGCTTGGCCGGGGAACAAGAGACCCAGTACTTC
>TRBV6-5|TRBJ2-5|-|TRBD2
CASSYSGAGEETQYF
TGTGCCAGCAGTTACTCCGGAGCGGGGGAGGAGACCCAGTACTTC
>TRBV18|TRBJ2-7|-|TRBD2
CASSPLGLANEQYF
TGTGCCAGCTCACCACTCGGACTAGCGAACGAGCAGTACTTC
>TRBV19|TRBJ2-7|-|-
CASQWSRGSYEQYF
TGTGCCAGTCAATGGTCGAGGGGGTCCTACGAGCAGTACTTC
>TRBV19|TRBJ2-7|once|TRBD1
CASSLEGDRLQYF
TGTGCCAGTAGTCTAGAGGGGGACAGATTGCAGTACTTC
>TRBV29-1|TRBJ1-1|-|TRBD1
CSVPGQGMNTEAFF
TGCAGCGTGCCCGGACAGGGGATGAACACTGAAGCTTTCTTT
>TRBV30|TRBJ1-5|-|TRBD1
CAWTSGGINQPQHF
TGTGCCTGGACATCAGGGGGCATCAATCAGCCCCAGCATTTT
>TRBV4-2|TRBJ2-5|-|-
CASSQVGTLVQTQYF
TGTGCCAGCAGCCAAGTTGGCACACTAGTTCAGACCCAGTACTTC
>TRBV15|TRBJ2-7|-|-
CATSRSMKQYF
TGTGCCACCAGCAGGAGTATGAAGCAGTACTTC
>TRBV6-1|TRBJ2-7|few|-
CASSEWAQWGVEQYF
TGTGCCAGCAGTGAATGGGCCCAATGGGGGGTCGAGCAGTACTTC
>TRBV11-2|TRBJ2-7|few|-
CASSLPLSSYEQYF
TGTGCCAGCAGCCTGCCCCTGAGCTCCTACGAGCAGTACTTC
>TRBV6-5|TRBJ1-2|-|-
CASSTTGFNYGYTF
TGTGCCAGCAGCACGACAGGTTTCAACTATGGCTACACCTTC
>TRBV7-8|TRBJ2-3|-|TRBD1
CASNWADRGRRDTQYF
TGTGCCAGCAATTGGGCGGACAGGGGGAGGCGAGATACGCAGTATTTT